This T cell receptor beta chain stems from a study of tumor-infiltrating lymphocytes in primary liver carcinoma. Whole-study findings and limits: Tumor top-250-clone fractions significantly exceeded those of blood (p = 0.039).

Researchers generated TCR beta cDNA from about 460 ng of total RNA, relying on a constant-region primer. Each TCR beta library was derived from three nested multiplex PCR rounds that employed slightly modified ARM-PCR. TRBV1-TRBV30 forward primers paired with a C-beta reverse primer drove the first two PCR rounds, 10 cycles each. TCRdb redid the calling of the multiplex PCR reads with MiXCR, one entry per CDR3 protein. The sample comprises over 100,000 distinct CDR3 sequences, around 70% of which are singletons, and 8% to 9% rests with the top ten. RNA and DNA were co-extracted from around 20-30 mg of unsorted bulk tissue. Comment on this clonotype: Its matching antigen is unknown. A read error may account for a junction end that differs from germline.

CDR1 SGHAT and CDR2 FQNNGV come from the germline V gene. CDR3 length equals 16 residues. This TCR came from an older woman with primary liver carcinoma and hepatitis B virus infection. The chain uses TRBV11-2 and TRBJ2-1, with a tentative D call TRBD1 (6 bases). The sequencing sample was made of tumor-adjacent normal liver tissue. DNA of the CDR3: TGTGCCAGCAGCCTAGATCTGACGGGTGGGGGCTATGAGGAGTTCTTC. Translated, it gives CASSLDLTGGGYEEFF.